These T cell receptor beta chains were read from a single sample in a study of metastatic and nonmetastatic thyroid tumors. Using MiXCR, TCRdb reanalyzed the PCR reads. The sample has 85,000 to 100,000 clones, about an eighth seen once. The sequenced sample consisted of blood. These receptors originate from a female donor with papillary thyroid cancer or a benign thyroid nodule (not recorded which). Some clones in this sample may be carry-over from other donors' samples. CDR3s include the opening cysteine and the closing phenylalanine or tryptophan. The D gene is left open where the match is weak. Size tells how often a clone was seen (once, few, many) or the class of an expanded clone, and some rows leave it out.

TRBJ1-5 many TRBV19 - TGTGCCAGTAGCCCACTTCAGGGGCCCCTGGGGCAGCCCCAGCATTTT CASSPLQGPLGQPQHF
TRBJ1-4 many TRBV9 TRBD1 TGTGCCAGCAGCGCCGGACAGGTTACATTGAATGAAAAACTGTTTTTT CASSAGQVTLNEKLFF
TRBJ2-3 many TRBV29-1 TRBD2 TGCAGCGCTATAGGGACTAGCGGAAGCACAGATACGCAGTATTTT CSAIGTSGSTDTQYF
TRBJ2-7 - TRBV20-1 TRBD2 TGCAGTGCCCTGACCGGGACTATCTACGAGCAGTACTTC CSALTGTIYEQYF
TRBJ2-1 many TRBV28 - TGTGCCAGCAGTATGGAAATTGGGTTCCTTCTAAAGTTCTTC CASSMEIGFLLKFF
TRBJ1-1 many TRBV5-6 TRBD1 TGTGCCAGCAGCTCCGGACAGGGGAGACTACTAATGAATACTGAAGCTTTCTTT CASSSGQGRLLMNTEAFF
TRBJ2-1 - TRBV7-9 TRBD2 TGTGCCAGCAGCTCCGGGACTAGCGGCAATGAGCAGTTCTTC CASSSGTSGNEQFF
TRBJ2-7 many TRBV9 - TGTGCCAGCAGCGTAGCTCCGGGGGTGGCCTACGAGCAGTACTTC CASSVAPGVAYEQYF
TRBJ1-2 many TRBV2 - TGTGCCAGCAGTCCACACCGGGACAATGGCTACACCTTC CASSPHRDNGYTF
TRBJ2-1 many TRBV19 - TGTGCCAGTAGTCCGCCGGGACCCAGGTACAATGAGCAGTTCTTC CASSPPGPRYNEQFF
TRBJ2-6 many TRBV5-1 - TGCGCCAGCAGCTCTGACGGACACTCTGGGGCCAACGTCCTGACTTTC CASSSDGHSGANVLTF
TRBJ2-7 - TRBV6-1 - TGTGCCAGCAGTGAATTGGCGACAGCCCCCTACGAGCAGTACTTC CASSELATAPYEQYF
TRBJ2-5 many TRBV19 TRBD1 TGTGCCAGTAGTACGACAGGGGCTGATTGGGAGACCCAGTACTTC CASSTTGADWETQYF
TRBJ2-2 many TRBV6-5 - TGTGCCAGCAGTTACTCGAATACGGGGAGTGGGGAGCTGTTTTTT CASSYSNTGSGELFF
TRBJ2-5 - TRBV5-1 - TGCGCCAGCAGCTGGGGCGGGGAAGAGACCCAGTACTTC CASSWGGEETQYF
TRBJ1-2 many TRBV6-1 - TGTGCCAGCAATCTTAATAGACTTGGCTATGGCTACACCTTC CASNLNRLGYGYTF
TRBJ2-3 many TRBV18 TRBD1 TGTGCCAGCTCACAACTCGTCCAGGGGGCGCCCGGAGATACGCAGTATTTT CASSQLVQGAPGDTQYF
TRBJ2-3 many TRBV18 - TGTGCCAGCTCACCAGCCGGGACTAGCACAGATACGCAGTATTTT CASSPAGTSTDTQYF
TRBJ1-1 many TRBV9 - TGTGCCAGCAGCGTAGCAATGAACACTGAAGCTTTCTTT CASSVAMNTEAFF
TRBJ1-1 many TRBV28 - TGTGCCAGCAGCTACGGAGGGGTTCACACTGAAGCTTTCTTT CASSYGGVHTEAFF
TRBJ1-4 many TRBV11-1 - TGTGCCAGCAGCTCGAGGACCGGGTATGGTGAAAAACTGTTTTTT CASSSRTGYGEKLFF
TRBJ2-7 many TRBV6-2/TRBV6-3 TRBD1 TGTGCCAGCAGTTGGGACAGCTACGAGCAGTACTTC CASSWDSYEQYF
TRBJ2-5 few TRBV24-1 TRBD1 TGTGCCACCAGTGATGCGGGACAGGGTATGGATACCCAGTACTTC CATSDAGQGMDTQYF
TRBJ2-1 many TRBV18 - TGTGTCAGCTCACCACGCGGGGCTCGGGAGCAGTTCTTC CVSSPRGAREQFF
TRBJ1-3 many TRBV4-1 - TGCGCCAGCAGCCAAGGCCCCTTAGGGGGATATGGAAACACCATATATTTT CASSQGPLGGYGNTIYF
TRBJ1-2 many TRBV5-6 - TGTGCCAGCAGCTTGGTCGGGCAGGGTAGGGATCGAGGCTACACCTTC CASSLVGQGRDRGYTF
TRBJ2-6 many TRBV2 - TGTGCCAGCAGTAGGACACCCGGGGCCAACGTCCTGACTTTC CASSRTPGANVLTF
TRBJ2-2 many TRBV7-2 - TGTGCCAGCAGCCCCCTCACCACCGGGGAGCTGTTTTTT CASSPLTTGELFF
TRBJ1-6 many TRBV15 - TGTGCCACCAGCAGAGGGGGGACCGAAACTCTCCACTTT CATSRGGTETLHF
TRBJ2-7 many TRBV30 - TGTGCCTGGAGTGTACCAGGGAAAGGGTACGAGCAGTACTTC CAWSVPGKGYEQYF
TRBJ2-1 many TRBV20-1 TRBD2 TGCAGTGCTACCGGGGGGAGCTCCTACAATGAGCAGTTCTTC CSATGGSSYNEQFF